The 23 T cell receptor beta chains in this list originate from one sample, sequenced in a study of cytomegalovirus exposure and HLA in healthy donors. A multiplex PCR was run with 60 Vbeta primers and 13 Jbeta primers. Using immunoSEQ multiplex PCR, the repertoire was profiled, and TCRdb retains in-frame clones only, with some absent. The sample has fewer than 70,000 clones; 75% to 90% are singletons. The specimen was PBMCs. Receptors originate from a middle-aged woman in good health and CMV-seronegative.

The rearrangement uses TRBV10-2 and TRBJ2-1; 15 bases line up with TRBD2. Trimming at V came to 6 bases and at J to 7 bases, leaving 7 bases not matched to a gene. In germline, CDR1 is WSHSY, CDR2 SAAADI. The CDR3 runs to 16 residues. The CDR3 sequence is CASSDGLAGGSNEQFF. In DNA, the CDR3 is TGCGCCAGCAGCGACGGACTAGCGGGAGGGAGTAATGAGCAGTTCTTC.

This rearrangement joins TRBV29-1 to TRBJ1-3; TRBD1 aligns across 9 bases. CDR1 is SQVTM, CDR2 ANQGSEA, per germline. V trimming: 1 base; J trimming: 9 bases; junction bases outside the gene matches: 16. This CDR3 has 17 amino acids. Here the CDR3 DNA reads TGCAGCGTTGAAGGTGTCTTCCACCGGGACAGGGAGGCCACCATATATTTT. Residues: CSVEGVFHRDREATIYF.

This chain connects TRBV5-1 to TRBJ2-1; possibly TRBD2 for D (6 bases). The CDR3 loop spans 16 amino acids. The ends were cut back, 0 bases at V and 0 bases at J, with 10 bases in the middle. Germline V gives CDR1 SGHRS, CDR2 YFSETQ. CDR3 DNA: TGCGCCAGCAGCTTGGACGGGACTCCCTCCTACAATGAGCAGTTCTTC. As protein: CASSLDGTPSYNEQFF.

The rearrangement uses TRBV18 and TRBJ2-3, with TRBD2 as a possible D gene (5 bases). Trimming took off 3 bases at V and 0 bases at J, with 16 bases between the two ends. The CDR3 runs to 17 residues. The V gene's germline CDR1 is KGHSH and CDR2 LQKENI. The CDR3 DNA sequence: TGTGCCAGCTCACCGTCGTCAGGACTGGCTAGCACAGATACGCAGTATTTT. Its protein product is CASSPSSGLASTDTQYF.

The chain is built from TRBV6-1 and TRBJ2-7; 10 nucleotides align to TRBD1. Germline-derived CDR1 and CDR2 are MNHNS and SASEGT. The CDR3 extends over 14 amino acids. Trimming cost V 3 bases and J 3 bases; bases outside gene matches: 2. CDR3 protein: CASSDWDRGYEQYF. The CDR3 nucleotides are TGTGCCAGCAGTGATTGGGACAGGGGCTACGAGCAGTACTTC.

The chain carries TRBV7-3 and TRBJ2-1, with 13 bases lining up with TRBD2. This CDR3 has 18 amino acids. Germline assignment: CDR1 SGHTA and CDR2 FQGTGA. With 6 bases clipped from V and 4 bases from J, the junction kept 12 bases outside the gene matches. CDR3 sequence reads: CASSPGTSGKMPYNEQFF. The CDR3 coding sequence is TGTGCCAGCAGTCCGGGGACTAGCGGGAAGATGCCTTACAATGAGCAGTTCTTC.

V gene TRBV20-1 combines with J gene TRBJ1-1; D unclear. The V gene's germline CDR1 is DFQATT and CDR2 SNEGSKA (reference sequence). The CDR3 runs to 11 residues. The V end was cut by 6 bases, the J end by 5 bases, with 10 bases between. The CDR3 DNA sequence: TGCAGTGCCAGACACAAAACTGAAGCTTTCTTT. It is translated as CSARHKTEAFF.

The chain combines TRBV6-6 with TRBJ1-1; D uncertain. V was pared by 2 bases and J by 1 base, with 8 bases between. The CDR3 has 14 amino acids. Germline V gene lookup returns CDR1 MNHNY and CDR2 SVGAGI (reference sequence). The CDR3 sequence is CASSYQEGNTEAFF. DNA for the CDR3: TGTGCCAGCAGTTACCAAGAGGGGAACACTGAAGCTTTCTTT.

This sequence joins TRBV5-4 and TRBJ2-3, with 9 bases identical to TRBD1. The length of the CDR3 is 16 residues. The junction had 6 bases not matched to a gene; V was cut back by 1 base and J by 3 bases. Germline CDR1 SGHNT, CDR2 YYREEE (reference sequence). CDR3 in amino acids: CASSLYLDRGTDTQYF. In DNA, the CDR3 is TGTGCCAGCAGCTTGTATCTGGACAGGGGTACAGATACGCAGTATTTT.

Here the CDR3 reads CASNSGTSGDTQYF. The DNA of the CDR3 is TGTGCCAGTAACTCCGGGACTAGCGGGGATACGCAGTATTTT. The V and J genes are TRBV28 and TRBJ2-3; 12 bases are shared with TRBD2. V shed 9 bases, J shed 6 bases, and the junction held 7 bases outside the gene matches. The germline V gene has CDR1 MDHEN and CDR2 SYDVKM. The CDR3 runs to 14 residues.

The chain couples TRBV5-6 to TRBJ2-7, with 8 bases lining up with TRBD1. V was pared by 5 bases and J by 1 base, with 17 bases of the junction left unmatched. Germline CDR1 reads SGHDT; CDR2 reads YYEEEE. CDR3 size: 18 residues. The CDR3 protein is CASSPLADGTGDSYEQYF. The CDR3 DNA follows: TGTGCCAGCAGTCCTCTCGCCGATGGGACAGGAGATTCCTACGAGCAGTACTTC.

This chain joins TRBV7-2 and TRBJ1-1; 11 bases agree with TRBD1. The CDR3 sequence is 16 residues long. The germline V gene has CDR1 SGHTA and CDR2 FQGNSA. After removal of 5 bases from V and 10 bases from J, the junction contained 15 bases not matched to a gene. The CDR3 DNA sequence: TGTGCCAGCAGCGCAACCCAGACTGGACAGGGGGCGGGAGCTTTCTTT. Amino acids: CASSATQTGQGAGAFF.

The V gene is TRBV28, the J gene TRBJ2-1; TRBD2 matches at 11 bases. This CDR3 spans 16 amino acids. CDR1 is MDHEN and CDR2 is SYDVKM in the germline V gene. V was clipped by 7 bases and J by 5 bases; unmatched bases: 10. CDR3 amino acids: CASISGIAGGHNEQFF. The DNA of the CDR3 is TGTGCCAGCATCTCAGGCATAGCGGGAGGGCACAATGAGCAGTTCTTC.

The chain carries TRBV2 and TRBJ1-1; perhaps TRBD1 as D (6 bases). Trimming removed 6 bases at V and 7 bases at J, with 15 bases between. Germline assignment: CDR1 SNHLY and CDR2 FYNNEI. The CDR3 runs to 13 residues. CDR3 residues: CASRETGAIEAFF. The CDR3 region has the DNA TGTGCCAGCAGGGAGACAGGTGCCATTGAAGCTTTCTTT.

The chain links TRBV6-5 to TRBJ2-1; D is possibly TRBD2 (5 bases). V was clipped by 5 bases and J by 4 bases, with 12 bases between them. The CDR3 has 14 residues. Germline V lookup: CDR1 MNHEY, CDR2 SVGAGI. The CDR3 region is CASSIQRRYNEQFF. In nucleotides, the CDR3 is TGTGCCAGCAGTATTCAGCGGAGGTACAATGAGCAGTTCTTC.

In this sample, this clone turned up a few times. The chain links TRBV2 to TRBJ2-2, with D uncertain. Germline CDR1 SNHLY, CDR2 FYNNEI. V was trimmed by 1 base and J by 6 bases, leaving 3 bases between them. The CDR3 loop spans 12 amino acids. CDR3: CASSEGPGELFF. CDR3 DNA sequence: TGTGCCAGCAGTGAAGGGCCCGGGGAGCTGTTTTTT.

The gene calls are TRBV7-8 and TRBJ2-7; TRBD2 aligns across 7 bases. J lost 0 bases, V lost 5 bases, and 7 bases had no gene match. Per germline, CDR1 SGHVS and CDR2 FQNEAQ. The CDR3 totals 15 residues. CDR3 amino acids: CASSPTSFVSYEQYF. The CDR3 bases are TGTGCCAGCAGCCCGACTAGCTTTGTCTCCTACGAGCAGTACTTC. The variable domain in full, with the rest retrieved from reference TRBV7-8 and TRBJ2-7, is GAGVSQSPRYKVAKRGQDVALRCDPISGHVSLFWYQQALGQGPEFLTYFQNEAQLDKSGLPSDRFFAERPEGSVSTLKIQRTQQEDSAVYLCASSPTSFVSYEQYFGPGTRLTVT.

This rearrangement joins TRBV27 to TRBJ1-5, with D perhaps matching TRBD1 (5 bases). The V end lost 6 bases, the J end lost 2 bases, and 14 bases lay between the germline ends. Per germline, CDR1 MNHEY and CDR2 SMNVEV (reference sequence). The CDR3 covers 15 residues. The CDR3 loop reads CASRDLGGGNQPQHF. The CDR3 nucleotides are TGTGCCAGCAGGGATCTGGGGGGGGGCAATCAGCCCCAGCATTTT.

The chain uses TRBV6-5 and TRBJ2-7; 9 bases map to TRBD1. Trimming cost V 2 bases and J 4 bases; bases outside gene matches: 3. The germline gives CDR1 MNHEY, CDR2 SVGAGI. CDR3 length: 14 amino acids. The CDR3 nucleotides are TGTGCCAGCAGTTACGTGACAGGGGGGTACGAGCAGTACTTC. Translating gives CASSYVTGGYEQYF.

CDR3: CASSLRGGLGDEQFF. Written as DNA, the CDR3 is TGCGCCAGCAGCTTGAGAGGCGGCCTCGGGGATGAGCAGTTCTTC. V is TRBV5-1 and J is TRBJ2-1; D is possibly TRBD2 (5 bases). This CDR3 contains 15 residues. Germline CDR1 SGHRS, CDR2 YFSETQ. V lost 1 base and J lost 8, with 16 bases in between.

By sample share, this clone is medium-sized. The V and J genes are TRBV2 and TRBJ2-7, with 13 nucleotides matching TRBD2. Germline V gene data show CDR1 as SNHLY and CDR2 as FYNNEI. The CDR3 is 14 amino acids. Trimming took 9 bases from V and 4 from J; bases not matched to a gene: 6. DNA for the CDR3: TGTGCCAGTGGACTAGCGGGAGACTGGTACGAGCAGTACTTC. This gives the protein CASGLAGDWYEQYF.

The chain combines TRBV7-2 with TRBJ2-1; D gene unclear. V was trimmed by 8 bases and J by 7 bases, leaving 9 bases between them. The CDR3 covers 11 residues. From germline, CDR1 is SGHTA and CDR2 FQGNSA. This CDR3 reads CASSSLNEQFF. The CDR3 DNA follows: TGTGCCAGCTCCTCCCTGAATGAGCAGTTCTTC. Complete variable domain (other parts from reference TRBV7-2 and TRBJ2-1): GAGVSQSPSNKVTEKGKDVELRCDPISGHTALYWYRQSLGQGLEFLIYFQGNSAPDKSGLPSDRFSAERTGGSVSTLTIQRTQQEDSAVYLCASSSLNEQFFGPGTRLTVL.

CDR3 region: CASSSGQRTGELFF. CDR3 bases: TGTGCCAGCAGCTCCGGACAGCGCACCGGGGAGCTGTTTTTT. V gene TRBV5-8 combines with J gene TRBJ2-2; tentative D call: TRBD1 (6 bases). V was pared by 3 bases and J by 4 bases, with 10 bases between. Germline assignment: CDR1 SGHTS and CDR2 YDEGEE. This CDR3 is built from 14 residues.